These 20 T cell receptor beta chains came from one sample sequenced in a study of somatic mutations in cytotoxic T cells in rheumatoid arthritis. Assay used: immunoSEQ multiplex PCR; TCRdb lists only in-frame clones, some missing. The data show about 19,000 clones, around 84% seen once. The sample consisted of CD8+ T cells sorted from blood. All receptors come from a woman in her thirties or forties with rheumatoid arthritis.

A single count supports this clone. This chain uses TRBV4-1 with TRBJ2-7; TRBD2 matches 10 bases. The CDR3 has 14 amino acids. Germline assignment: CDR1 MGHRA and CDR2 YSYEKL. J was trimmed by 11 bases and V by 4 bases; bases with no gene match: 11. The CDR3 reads CASSLEVAGGFEYF. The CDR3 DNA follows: TGCGCCAGCAGCCTTGAGGTAGCGGGAGGTTTCGAGTACTTC.

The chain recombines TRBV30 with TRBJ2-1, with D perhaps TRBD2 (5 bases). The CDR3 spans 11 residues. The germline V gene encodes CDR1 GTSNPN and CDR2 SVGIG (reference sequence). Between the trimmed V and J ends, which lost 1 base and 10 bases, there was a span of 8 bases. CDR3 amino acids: CAWSEGVEQFF. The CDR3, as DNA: TGTGCCTGGAGTGAGGGAGTGGAGCAGTTCTTC.

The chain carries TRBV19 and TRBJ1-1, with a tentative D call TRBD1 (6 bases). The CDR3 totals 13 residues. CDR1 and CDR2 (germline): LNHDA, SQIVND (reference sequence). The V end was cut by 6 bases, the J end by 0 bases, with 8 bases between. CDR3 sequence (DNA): TGTGCCAGTAGGGACAGCTTGAACACTGAAGCTTTCTTT. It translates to CASRDSLNTEAFF. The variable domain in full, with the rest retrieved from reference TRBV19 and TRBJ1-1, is DGGITQSPKYLFRKEGQNVTLSCEQNLNHDAMYWYRQDPGQGLRLIYYSQIVNDFQKGDIAEGYSVSREKKESFPLTVTSAQKNPTAFYLCASRDSLNTEAFFGQGTRLTVV.

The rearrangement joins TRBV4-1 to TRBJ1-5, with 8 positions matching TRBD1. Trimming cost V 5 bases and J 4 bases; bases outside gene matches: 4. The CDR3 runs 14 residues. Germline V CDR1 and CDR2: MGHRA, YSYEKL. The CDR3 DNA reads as TGCGCCAGCAGCGCGGGACAGGAAAATCAGCCCCAGCATTTT. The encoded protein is CASSAGQENQPQHF.

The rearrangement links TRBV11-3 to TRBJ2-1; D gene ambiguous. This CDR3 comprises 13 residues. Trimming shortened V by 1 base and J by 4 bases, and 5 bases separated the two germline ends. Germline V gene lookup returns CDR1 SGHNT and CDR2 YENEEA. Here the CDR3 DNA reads TGTGCCAGCAGCTTAGGCGGTTACAATGAGCAGTTCTTC. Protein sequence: CASSLGGYNEQFF.

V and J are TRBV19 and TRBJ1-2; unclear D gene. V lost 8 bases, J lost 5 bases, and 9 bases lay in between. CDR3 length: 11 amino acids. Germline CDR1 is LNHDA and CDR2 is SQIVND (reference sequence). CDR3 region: CASRYMYGYTF. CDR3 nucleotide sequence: TGTGCCAGTCGATACATGTATGGCTACACCTTC. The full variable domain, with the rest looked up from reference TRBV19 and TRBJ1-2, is DGGITQSPKYLFRKEGQNVTLSCEQNLNHDAMYWYRQDPGQGLRLIYYSQIVNDFQKGDIAEGYSVSREKKESFPLTVTSAQKNPTAFYLCASRYMYGYTFGSGTRLTVV.

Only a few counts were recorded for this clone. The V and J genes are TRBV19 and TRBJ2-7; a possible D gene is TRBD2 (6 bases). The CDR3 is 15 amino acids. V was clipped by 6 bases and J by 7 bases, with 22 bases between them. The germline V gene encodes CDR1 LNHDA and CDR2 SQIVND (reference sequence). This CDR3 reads CASSSLEGSRREQYF. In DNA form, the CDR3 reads TGTGCCAGTAGCTCCTTGGAGGGGTCGAGGCGGGAGCAGTACTTC.

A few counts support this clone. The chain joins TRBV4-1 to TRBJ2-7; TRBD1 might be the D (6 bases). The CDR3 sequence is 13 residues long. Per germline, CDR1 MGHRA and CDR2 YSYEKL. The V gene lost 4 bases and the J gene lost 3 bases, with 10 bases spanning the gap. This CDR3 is CASSLQGSYEQYF. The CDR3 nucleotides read TGCGCCAGCAGCCTACAGGGAAGCTACGAGCAGTACTTC.

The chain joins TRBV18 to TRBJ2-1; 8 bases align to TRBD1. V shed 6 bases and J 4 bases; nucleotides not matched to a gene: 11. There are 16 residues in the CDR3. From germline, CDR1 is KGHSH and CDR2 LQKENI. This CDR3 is CASSPQGQAVYNEQFF. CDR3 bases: TGTGCCAGCTCCCCGCAGGGACAGGCCGTATACAATGAGCAGTTCTTC.

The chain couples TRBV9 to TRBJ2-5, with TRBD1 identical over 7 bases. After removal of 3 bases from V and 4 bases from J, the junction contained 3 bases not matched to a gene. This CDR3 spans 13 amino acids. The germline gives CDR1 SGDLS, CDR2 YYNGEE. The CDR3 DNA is TGTGCCAGCAGCGGACAGGGATCAGAGACCCAGTACTTC. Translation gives CASSGQGSETQYF.

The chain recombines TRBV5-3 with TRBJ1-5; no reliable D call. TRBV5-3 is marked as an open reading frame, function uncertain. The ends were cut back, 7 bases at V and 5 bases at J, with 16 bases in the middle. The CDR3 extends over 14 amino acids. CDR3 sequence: CARRTRERDQPQHF. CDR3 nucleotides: TGTGCCAGACGTACGAGGGAACGAGATCAGCCCCAGCATTTT.

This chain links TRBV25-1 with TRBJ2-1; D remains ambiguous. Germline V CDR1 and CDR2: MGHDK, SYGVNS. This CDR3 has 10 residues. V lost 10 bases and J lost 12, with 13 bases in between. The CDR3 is CATPCSVQFF. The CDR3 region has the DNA TGTGCCACCCCGTGTAGTGTGCAGTTCTTC.

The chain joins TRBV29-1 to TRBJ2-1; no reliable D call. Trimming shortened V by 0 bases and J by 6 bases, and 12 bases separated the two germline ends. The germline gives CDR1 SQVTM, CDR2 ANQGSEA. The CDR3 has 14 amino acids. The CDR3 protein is CSVEDSLSSNEQFF. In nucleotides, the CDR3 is TGCAGCGTTGAAGATAGTTTGTCGAGCAATGAGCAGTTCTTC.

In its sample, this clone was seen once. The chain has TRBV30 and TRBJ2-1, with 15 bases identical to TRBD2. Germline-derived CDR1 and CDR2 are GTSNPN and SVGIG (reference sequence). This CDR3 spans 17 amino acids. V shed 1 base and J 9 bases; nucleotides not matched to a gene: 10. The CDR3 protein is CAWSGGTSGRTSSEQFF. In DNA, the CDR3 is TGTGCCTGGAGTGGCGGGACTAGCGGGAGGACCTCTAGTGAGCAGTTCTTC.

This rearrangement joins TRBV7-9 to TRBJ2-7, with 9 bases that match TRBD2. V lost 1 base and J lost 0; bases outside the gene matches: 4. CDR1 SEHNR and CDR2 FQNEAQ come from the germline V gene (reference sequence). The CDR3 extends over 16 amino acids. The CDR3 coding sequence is TGTGCCAGCAGCTTAGGGGTGACTAGCGGCTCCTACGAGCAGTACTTC. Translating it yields CASSLGVTSGSYEQYF.

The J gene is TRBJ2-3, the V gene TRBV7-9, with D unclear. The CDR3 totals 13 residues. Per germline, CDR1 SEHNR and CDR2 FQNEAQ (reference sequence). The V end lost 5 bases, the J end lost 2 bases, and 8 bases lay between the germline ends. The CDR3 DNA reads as TGTGCCAGCAGCCCACTTACCACAGATACGCAGTATTTT. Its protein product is CASSPLTTDTQYF.

CDR3 sequence: CASSEYFSEDRGNEKLFF. The CDR3 region has the DNA TGTGCCAGCAGTGAATATTTCAGCGAGGACAGGGGGAATGAAAAACTGTTTTTT. This chain joins TRBV25-1 and TRBJ1-4; 10 bases are shared with TRBD1. V shed 0 bases, J shed 5 bases, and the junction held 9 bases outside the gene matches. The CDR3 extends over 18 amino acids. Germline lookup yields CDR1 MGHDK and CDR2 SYGVNS.

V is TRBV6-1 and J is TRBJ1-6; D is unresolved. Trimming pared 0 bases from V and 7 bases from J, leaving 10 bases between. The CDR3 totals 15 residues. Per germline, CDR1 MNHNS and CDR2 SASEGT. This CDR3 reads CASSEARGKNSPLHF. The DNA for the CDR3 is TGTGCCAGCAGTGAAGCGCGAGGGAAAAATTCACCCCTCCACTTT.

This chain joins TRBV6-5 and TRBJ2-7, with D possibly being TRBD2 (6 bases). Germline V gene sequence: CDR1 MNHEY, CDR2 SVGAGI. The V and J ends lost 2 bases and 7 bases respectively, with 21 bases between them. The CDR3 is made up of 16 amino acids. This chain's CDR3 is CASSYSSGEAHFEQYF. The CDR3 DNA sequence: TGTGCCAGCAGTTACAGTTCGGGGGAGGCCCACTTTGAGCAGTACTTC.

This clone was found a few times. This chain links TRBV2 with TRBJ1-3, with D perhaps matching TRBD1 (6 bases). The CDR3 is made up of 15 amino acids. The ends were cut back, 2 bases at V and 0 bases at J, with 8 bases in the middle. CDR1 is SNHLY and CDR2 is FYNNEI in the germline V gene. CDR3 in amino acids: CASSETGNSGNTIYF. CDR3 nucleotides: TGTGCCAGCAGTGAAACAGGGAACTCTGGAAACACCATATATTTT.